Below are 15 T cell receptor beta chains sequenced from a single sample in a study of T cell responses to AZD1222 COVID-19 vaccine. Using immunoSEQ multiplex PCR, the repertoire was profiled, and TCRdb retains in-frame clones only, with some absent. The data show about 190,000 clones, about 92% seen once. The material sequenced was peripheral blood, taken on day 0 of AZD1222 vaccination. The receptors originated from an adult in good health.

CDR3 loop: CASSQVSGVTEAFF. In nucleotides, the CDR3 is TGTGCCAGCAGCCAAGTATCAGGGGTCACTGAAGCTTTCTTT. V usage is TRBV3-1 (or the pseudogene TRBV3-2) and J usage is TRBJ1-1; perhaps TRBD1 as D (6 bases). Germline-derived CDR1 and CDR2 are LGHDT and YNNKEL (reference sequence). V was shortened by 1 base and J by 4 bases, with 10 bases between the two germline ends. The CDR3 consists of 14 residues.

J is TRBJ2-5 and V is TRBV6-6, with D possibly being TRBD1 (6 bases). This CDR3 is 16 amino acids long. Germline V gene sequence: CDR1 MNHNY, CDR2 SVGAGI (reference sequence). V was cut by 4 bases and J by 7 bases, with 22 bases left in between. The CDR3 reads CASSSGPQGKFATQYF. The CDR3 DNA sequence: TGTGCCAGCAGTTCAGGGCCACAGGGAAAGTTTGCGACCCAGTACTTC.

The rearrangement uses TRBV5-4 and TRBJ1-2, with D uncertain. Germline V CDR1 and CDR2: SGHNT, YYREEE (reference sequence). V was trimmed by 7 bases and J by 8 bases, leaving 12 bases between them. The CDR3 covers 11 residues. The chain's CDR3 is CASATQEGYTF. CDR3 nucleotides: TGTGCCAGCGCGACCCAGGAAGGCTACACCTTC.

This sequence joins TRBV6-5 and TRBJ1-5; possibly TRBD1 for D (6 bases). The germline CDR1 and CDR2 sequences are MNHEY and SVGAGI. V lost 7 bases and J lost 3, with 13 bases in between. This CDR3 comprises 14 residues. CDR3 loop: CASTEWGLNQPQHF. CDR3 sequence (DNA): TGTGCCAGCACCGAGTGGGGGCTCAATCAGCCCCAGCATTTT.

This sequence joins TRBV18 and TRBJ2-5; tentatively, D is TRBD1 (7 bases). The CDR3 is 16 residues long. Germline V gene data show CDR1 as KGHSH and CDR2 as LQKENI. V dropped 3 bases and J dropped 0 bases, with 14 bases sitting between them. The CDR3 loop is CASSPGRGVHQETQYF. CDR3 nucleotide sequence: TGTGCCAGCTCACCGGGCAGGGGGGTCCACCAAGAGACCCAGTACTTC.

The genes are TRBV2 and TRBJ1-3; D possibly corresponds to TRBD1 (6 bases). Germline V gene sequence: CDR1 SNHLY, CDR2 FYNNEI. CDR3 length: 14 residues. Trimming took 9 bases from V and 0 from J, leaving 12 bases between them. Written as DNA, the CDR3 is TGTGCCAGACAGGGCTATACCTCTGGAAACACCATATATTTT. Amino acid sequence: CARQGYTSGNTIYF.

The chain has TRBV7-3 and TRBJ2-2; possibly TRBD1 or TRBD2 for D (6 bases each). The germline V and J ends were trimmed by 5 bases and 2 bases, with 12 bases remaining between them. The CDR3 runs 15 residues. The germline gives CDR1 SGHTA, CDR2 FQGTGA. The CDR3 region has the DNA TGTGCCAGCAGCCGCGGGACAAGCAACACCGGGGAGCTGTTTTTT. Translation gives CASSRGTSNTGELFF.

The chain carries TRBV4-3 and TRBJ1-2, with a tentative D call TRBD1 (5 bases). Germline V gene sequence: CDR1 LGHNA, CDR2 YSLEER. V lost 1 base and J lost 4, with 7 bases in between. There are 13 residues in the CDR3. The CDR3 protein is CASSQGRVYGYTF. DNA for the CDR3: TGCGCCAGCAGCCAAGGCAGGGTCTATGGCTACACCTTC.

V is TRBV29-1 and J is TRBJ2-7; TRBD1 agrees at 7 bases. Germline values: CDR1 SQVTM, CDR2 ANQGSEA. The CDR3 runs to 11 residues. The J segment lost 2 bases and the V segment lost 7 bases, leaving 2 bases of the junction unmatched. This chain's CDR3 is CSETGPYEQYF. CDR3 nucleotides: TGCAGCGAGACAGGGCCCTACGAGCAGTACTTC.

The chain uses TRBV19 and TRBJ1-4; D remains ambiguous. V gave up 7 bases and J gave up 6 bases, with 15 bases separating them. Germline CDR1 is LNHDA and CDR2 is SQIVND (reference sequence). This CDR3 has 14 residues. CDR3 region: CASKEQGGHEKLFF. CDR3 coding DNA: TGTGCCAGTAAAGAACAAGGCGGGCATGAAAAACTGTTTTTT.

This sequence joins TRBV13 and TRBJ2-1; D is unclear. V was cut by 5 bases and J by 6 bases, with 17 bases left in between. Germline assignment: CDR1 PRHDT and CDR2 FYEKMQ (reference sequence). The CDR3 has 15 amino acids. The CDR3 is CASSTPRDGSNEQFF. The CDR3 coding sequence is TGTGCCAGCAGCACACCGAGAGACGGTAGCAATGAGCAGTTCTTC.

The chain uses TRBV24-1 and TRBJ2-1; perhaps TRBD1 as D (6 bases). The CDR3 loop spans 14 amino acids. Trimming took off 4 bases at V and 8 bases at J, with 14 bases between the two ends. Per germline, CDR1 KGHDR and CDR2 SFDVKD. CDR3 sequence reads: CATSERGIWDEQFF. CDR3 coding DNA: TGTGCCACCAGTGAGAGGGGGATTTGGGATGAGCAGTTCTTC.

The chain combines TRBV7-2 with TRBJ1-5; D is perhaps TRBD1 (6 bases). The germline CDR1 and CDR2 sequences are SGHTA and FQGNSA. This CDR3 comprises 15 residues. Trimming removed 4 bases at V and 1 base at J, with 11 bases between. The CDR3 DNA reads as TGTGCCAGCAGCTCTCCGGACAGAAGCAATCAGCCCCAGCATTTT. Amino acids: CASSSPDRSNQPQHF.

This sequence joins TRBV7-9 and TRBJ1-4; a possible D gene is TRBD1 (6 bases). The CDR3 loop spans 14 amino acids. V lost 5 bases to trimming and J lost 7 bases, with 14 bases between them. Germline loops: CDR1 SEHNR, CDR2 FQNEAQ (reference sequence). The CDR3 DNA follows: TGTGCCAGCAGCCTCACAGGGTCAGTTGAAAAACTGTTTTTT. Translation gives CASSLTGSVEKLFF.

The chain employs TRBV7-3 and TRBJ2-3; no clear D gene. Between the trimmed V and J ends, which lost 5 bases and 6 bases, there was a span of 9 bases. The CDR3 has 12 amino acids. The germline CDR1 and CDR2 sequences are SGHTA and FQGTGA. The CDR3 nucleotides read TGTGCCAGCAGCCCCTCCGGGGATACGCAGTATTTT. This gives the protein CASSPSGDTQYF.